Shown below are 3 T cell receptor beta chains from a single sample sequenced in a study of blood T cell repertoires in COVID-19. Clones were sequenced by immunoSEQ multiplex PCR, and TCRdb holds only the in-frame ones, with some missing. The table shows approximately 260,000 clones, with around 87% occurring only once. The material sequenced was PBMCs or T cells enriched from blood (not recorded which). All receptors derive from a woman aged 40 to 50 with acute COVID-19.

This sequence joins TRBV19 and TRBJ2-2; TRBD2 matches 7 bases. The CDR3 totals 15 residues. V lost 3 bases, J lost 2 bases, and 3 bases stayed unmatched. The germline V gene has CDR1 LNHDA and CDR2 SQIVND (reference sequence). CDR3 DNA sequence: TGTGCCAGTAGTATGGCGGGAGTCAACACCGGGGAGCTGTTTTTT. Amino acid sequence: CASSMAGVNTGELFF.

J is TRBJ2-7 and V is TRBV29-1; 7 bases agree with TRBD2. The V and J ends lost 1 base and 6 bases, in that order; junction bases with no gene match: 3. The CDR3 has 12 amino acids. Germline lookup yields CDR1 SQVTM and CDR2 ANQGSEA. CDR3 DNA: TGCAGCGTTGAAGTTACGGGGGGCGAGCAGTACTTC. This codes for CSVEVTGGEQYF.

The gene calls are TRBV19 and TRBJ1-1; the D is unclear. The CDR3 length is 15 residues. The germline V gene encodes CDR1 LNHDA and CDR2 SQIVND (reference sequence). V gave up 5 bases and J gave up 3 bases, with 16 bases separating them. Here the CDR3 DNA reads TGTGCCAGTAGTCCCGCGGGGAGTAGGTACACTGAAGCTTTCTTT. Amino acid sequence: CASSPAGSRYTEAFF.